The 10 T cell receptor beta chains below were found in one sample sequenced in a study of T cells in Graves' hyperthyroidism and ophthalmopathy. RNA transcripts provided the source from which TCR beta CDR3 regions were amplified. HTBI primers were the set used in a first-round RT-PCR of the TCR CDR3. MiXCR was run by TCRdb on the multiplex PCR reads, yielding one entry per CDR3 protein. Of 300,000 to 450,000 distinct CDR3 sequences listed, roughly 20% are singletons. The sample taken for sequencing was blood. The source is a woman aged 40 to 50 with Graves' ophthalmopathy.

This clonotype was counted at least ten times. The CDR3 loop reads CASSPLYRGSEQYF. In DNA, the CDR3 is TGTGCCAGCAGTCCCCTTTACAGGGGGAGCGAGCAGTACTTC. V is TRBV12-3 or TRBV12-4 and J is TRBJ2-7, with 8 bases lining up with TRBD1. The CDR3 runs to 14 residues. J lost 6 bases, V lost 5 bases, and 9 bases had no gene match.

This clonotype was picked up many times. V gene TRBV11-2 combines with J gene TRBJ2-7, with D tentatively TRBD1 (5 bases). With 5 bases removed from V and 4 bases from J, the gap between germline ends came to 15 bases. This CDR3 is built from 14 residues. CDR1 and CDR2 (germline): SGHAT, FQNNGV. CDR3 in amino acids: CASSTDSLLYEQYF. As DNA, the CDR3 is TGTGCCAGCAGCACAGACAGCCTACTTTACGAGCAGTACTTC.

This clonotype was seen many times. As DNA, the CDR3 is TGTGCCAGCAGTTACTCGTCGGCCAGCAAGCCCGGGGAGCTGTTTTTT. Its translation: CASSYSSASKPGELFF. The chain combines TRBV6-5 with TRBJ2-2, with D uncertain. This CDR3 contains 16 residues. Trimming cost V 0 bases and J 6 bases, with 14 bases left between them. The germline V gene has CDR1 MNHEY and CDR2 SVGAGI.

This clonotype occurred a few times. The chain combines TRBV5-1 with TRBJ2-7; 11 bases map to TRBD1. The V gene end was trimmed by 3 bases and the J gene end by 5 bases; junction bases not matched to a gene: 1. This CDR3 spans 13 amino acids. In germline, CDR1 is SGHRS, CDR2 YFSETQ. The CDR3 DNA sequence: TGCGCCAGCAGCTGGACAGGGGGCGACGAGCAGTACTTC. The encoded protein is CASSWTGGDEQYF.

The rearrangement uses TRBV12-3 or TRBV12-4 and TRBJ1-5, with no clear D. The CDR3 totals 15 residues. V was cut by 8 bases and J by 4 bases, with 18 bases left in between. The CDR3 loop reads CASSRRAALNQPQHF. DNA for the CDR3: TGTGCCAGCTCGCGGAGGGCAGCACTTAATCAGCCCCAGCATTTT.

In this sample, this clonotype turned up many times. The J gene is TRBJ1-2, the V gene TRBV20-1; TRBD1 matches at 10 bases. Germline trimming cut 6 bases from V and 2 bases from J; bases unmatched to any gene: 9. CDR1 is DFQATT, CDR2 SNEGSKA, per germline (reference sequence). The CDR3 runs to 15 residues. The CDR3 DNA follows: TGCAGTGCAGCCCAACCGGGACAGGGGAACTATGGCTACACCTTC. This codes for CSAAQPGQGNYGYTF.

This clonotype showed up many times. The CDR3 loop reads CASSPVTRVSGNTIYF. The CDR3, as DNA: TGTGCCAGCAGCCCCGTTACACGGGTCTCTGGAAACACCATATATTTT. This chain uses TRBV7-2 with TRBJ1-3; D gene uncertain. The germline V gene encodes CDR1 SGHTA and CDR2 FQGNSA. The V end lost 5 bases, the J end lost 0 bases, and 14 bases lay between the germline ends. The CDR3 length is 16 residues.

This clonotype was counted ten times or more. The CDR3 nucleotides are TGTGCCACACGAAGGGCCGGAGTTAACTATGGCTACACCTTC. Translation gives CATRRAGVNYGYTF. This chain uses TRBV28 with TRBJ1-2; D is unresolved. Germline V gene lookup returns CDR1 MDHEN and CDR2 SYDVKM. Trimming removed 10 bases from V and 1 base from J, with 16 bases in between. The CDR3 sequence is 14 residues long.

This clonotype was seen at least ten times. The chain employs TRBV28 and TRBJ2-2; D perhaps matches TRBD2 (5 bases). Per germline, CDR1 MDHEN and CDR2 SYDVKM. The CDR3 sequence is 13 residues long. The V gene lost 2 bases and the J gene lost 9 bases, with 10 bases spanning the gap. The CDR3 sequence: CASSLMWERELFF. The CDR3 bases are TGTGCCAGCAGTTTAATGTGGGAGAGGGAGCTGTTTTTT.

In its sample, this clonotype was seen once. The chain employs TRBV28 and TRBJ2-5, with D unresolved. Between the trimmed V and J ends, which lost 7 bases and 5 bases, there was a span of 11 bases. The CDR3 extends over 12 amino acids. In germline, CDR1 is MDHEN, CDR2 SYDVKM. The CDR3 protein is CASKKPGETQYF. The CDR3, as DNA: TGTGCCAGCAAAAAACCCGGGGAGACCCAGTACTTC.